The clone carrying this TCR beta chain is a singleton in its sample. Its antigen remains unknown. Donors showed nominal health when sampled, although they likely had unrecorded immune exposures. The source of the sample is a study of cytomegalovirus exposure and HLA in healthy donors. Study-wide results and limits: Based on reports, TCR beta sequences accurately predicted HLA-A and HLA-B alleles for most subjects.

With 60 Vbeta and 13 Jbeta primers, the PCR was carried out. Using immunoSEQ multiplex PCR, the repertoire was profiled, and TCRdb retains in-frame clones only, with some absent. The table lists 100,000 to 150,000 clones, approximately 75% of them singletons. CDR3 length: 14 residues. Germline V CDR1 and CDR2: MNHNY, SVGAGI (reference sequence). Trimming removed 4 bases from V and 2 bases from J; junction bases left unmatched: 4. Sequenced input: PBMCs. The rearrangement uses TRBV6-6 and TRBJ2-7; TRBD1 agrees at 8 bases. The clonotype originates from a man under 40 in good health and CMV-seronegative. CDR3 sequence reads: CASSSTGAAYEQYF. The CDR3 nucleotides are TGTGCCAGCAGTTCGACAGGGGCGGCCTACGAGCAGTACTTC.